The 30 T cell receptor delta chains below come from one sample, sequenced in a study of gamma-delta T cells after stem cell transplantation. TCRdb reanalyzed the RT-PCR reads using CATT. The sample lists some 2,400 delta-chain clones; about 40% were seen once. Sequencing was performed on gamma-delta T cells. The origin of the receptors is a human donor. It is not recorded whose cells these are; they may come from a transplant donor.

Concerning this clone: It is likely a read error: a sequence one base away is far more abundant. The CDR3 DNA reads TGTGCCTGTAACAAACTGGGGGATTTGGGTCTCACCGATAAACTCATCTTT. This codes for CACNKLGDLGLTDKLIF. The rearrangement links TRDV2 to TRDJ1; 10 bases are shared with TRDD3. Germline CDR1 and CDR2: GEAIGNYY and EKD. The V segment lost 6 bases and the J segment 1 base; nucleotides outside the gene matches: 13. The CDR3 runs 17 residues.

By sample fraction, this clone is medium-sized. This sample also contains other DNA sequences that code for the same CDR3. DNA for the CDR3: TGTGCCTGTGACCCGTTGGGGGCTCACACCGATAAACTCATCTTT. Translating gives CACDPLGAHTDKLIF. The rearrangement links TRDV2 to TRDJ1; D may be TRDD3 (6 bases). V lost 3 bases and J 0 bases, leaving 13 bases between the germline ends. Per the germline V gene, CDR1 is GEAIGNYY and CDR2 is EKD. The CDR3 has 15 amino acids.

The V and J genes are TRDV2 and TRDJ1, with 11 positions matching TRDD3. V shed 3 bases, J shed 0 bases, and the junction held 8 bases outside the gene matches. The length of the CDR3 is 17 residues. CDR1 is GEAIGNYY and CDR2 is EKD in the germline V gene. The CDR3 is CACDPLMGDTNTDKLIF. The CDR3 DNA sequence: TGTGCCTGTGACCCTCTGATGGGGGATACGAACACCGATAAACTCATCTTT.

Note on this clone: One base away lies a much larger clone, so this may be a sequencing read error. The chain employs TRDV2 and TRDJ1; 8 bases are shared with TRDD3. This CDR3 is built from 18 residues. The junction had 14 bases not matched to a gene; V was cut back by 3 bases and J by 0 bases. The germline V gene has CDR1 GEAIGNYY and CDR2 EKD. DNA of the CDR3: TGTGCCTGTGACCCAGTGTCTGGGGGACATGGGTACACCGATAAACTCATCTTT. This gives the protein CACDPVSGGHGYTDKLIF.

This clone was counted a few times. The gene calls are TRDV2 and TRDJ1, with 11 nucleotides matching TRDD3. Germline V lookup: CDR1 GEAIGNYY, CDR2 EKD. J lost 0 bases, V lost 0 bases, and 17 bases had no gene match. The CDR3 sequence is 21 residues long. In nucleotides, the CDR3 is TGTGCCTGTGACACCGTGGAATATCTGGGGGATACTATAAGGGACACCGATAAACTCATCTTT. As protein: CACDTVEYLGDTIRDTDKLIF.

This clone was seen once. A far larger clone is only one base removed, so a read error is likely. V gene TRDV2 combines with J gene TRDJ1, with D perhaps TRDD3 (5 bases). CDR3 length: 17 amino acids. Germline V gene data show CDR1 as GEAIGNYY and CDR2 as EKD. Trimming removed 1 base from V and 3 bases from J, with 20 bases in between. The CDR3 sequence: CACDTLGHTRRADKLIF. CDR3 DNA: TGTGCCTGTGACACTCTGGGACATACCCGACGGGCCGATAAACTCATCTTT.

This clone turned up a few times. CDR3 DNA: TGTGCCTGTGACGCTACTGGGAGAATCTCCTGGGACACCCGACAGATGTTTTTC. The encoded protein is CACDATGRISWDTRQMFF. The chain joins TRDV2 to TRDJ3, with a weak D call TRDD3 (6 bases). Germline-derived CDR1 and CDR2 are GEAIGNYY and EKD. V was clipped by 3 bases and J by 0 bases, with 14 bases between them. CDR3 size: 18 residues.

Remarks on this clone: This is likely an artifact of a read error, given a far larger clone one base away. This chain links TRDV2 with TRDJ1, with D possibly being TRDD3 (5 bases). CDR1 is GEAIGNYY, CDR2 EKD, per germline. The CDR3 contains 18 residues. Trimming removed 0 bases at V and 0 bases at J, with 19 bases between. The CDR3 DNA follows: TGTGCCTGTGACACCGTTAGCAGTATGGGGAGCAACACCGATAAACTCATCTTT. Its protein product is CACDTVSSMGSNTDKLIF.

Details on this clone: One end of the junction is discordant with germline, which a read error may explain. V usage is TRDV2 and J usage is TRDJ2; 9 nucleotides match TRDD3. Germline CDR1 and CDR2: GEAIGNYY and EKD. The length of the CDR3 is 20 residues. In DNA, the CDR3 is TGTGCCTGTGACACCGTTAGAACTGGGGGAACCGCTCCTTTGACAGCACCACTCTTCTTT. Protein: CACDTVRTGGTAPLTAPLFF.

This clone is large by share. The V call is TRDV2, the J call TRDJ1; the match to TRDD3 covers 7 bases. Germline-derived CDR1 and CDR2 are GEAIGNYY and EKD. Losses at the gene ends were 1 base for V and 0 bases for J; bases not matched to a gene: 7. The CDR3 spans 16 residues. CDR3 protein: CACDTVGGHYTDKLIF. CDR3 nucleotides: TGTGCCTGTGACACGGTTGGGGGACACTACACCGATAAACTCATCTTT.

About this clone itself: A far larger clone is only one base removed, so a read error is likely. V is TRDV2 and J is TRDJ1; D is unresolved. CDR3 length: 15 amino acids. V was pared by 1 base and J by 4 bases, with 15 bases between. Germline loops: CDR1 GEAIGNYY, CDR2 EKD. CDR3 amino acids: CACDTLYSADDKLIF. The CDR3 DNA follows: TGTGCCTGTGACACGTTGTACTCAGCCGACGATAAACTCATCTTT.

Comment on this clone: A much larger clone lies one base from this, so it may be a read error. This chain connects TRDV2 to TRDJ1; the match to TRDD3 covers 8 bases. The V and J ends lost 0 bases and 0 bases, in that order; junction bases with no gene match: 8. CDR3 length: 17 residues. CDR1 GEAIGNYY and CDR2 EKD come from the germline V gene. CDR3 sequence: CACDTLLGVPYTDKLIF. CDR3 bases: TGTGCCTGTGACACCTTACTGGGGGTTCCGTACACCGATAAACTCATCTTT.

As concerns this clone: A much larger clone is a single base away; this may be a read error. The gene calls are TRDV2 and TRDJ1; 8 positions match TRDD3. Germline V CDR1 and CDR2: GEAIGNYY, EKD. The CDR3 extends over 18 amino acids. The CDR3 here is CACDPLNLGEAYTDELIF. CDR3 DNA: TGTGCCTGTGACCCCTTAAATCTGGGGGAAGCGTACACCGATGAACTCATCTTT.

About this clone: This probably arose from a read error, given a far larger clone one base away. The chain uses TRDV2 and TRDJ1; TRDD3 matches 12 bases. Per the germline V gene, CDR1 is GEAIGNYY and CDR2 is EKD. The CDR3 is 13 residues long. After removal of 3 bases from V and 11 bases from J, the junction contained 6 bases not matched to a gene. The chain's CDR3 is CACDSILGDTLIF. DNA for the CDR3: TGTGCCTGTGACTCAATACTGGGGGATACCCTCATCTTT.

The chain carries TRDV2 and TRDJ1; TRDD3 matches at 11 bases. Looked up from germline, CDR1 is GEAIGNYY and CDR2 is EKD. The CDR3 extends over 18 amino acids. J was trimmed by 1 base and V by 3 bases; bases with no gene match: 12. CDR3 in DNA: TGTGCCTGTGACCCCCTACTACTGGGGGATAACTTCACCGATAAACTCATCTTT. Protein sequence: CACDPLLLGDNFTDKLIF.

For this clone: A much larger clone differs from this one at a single base, so this may be a read error. The chain couples TRDV2 to TRDJ1, with 10 bases matching TRDD3. The CDR3 sequence is 20 residues long. The germline gives CDR1 GEAIGNYY, CDR2 EKD. The CDR3 DNA is TGTGCCTGTGACCCGGTGGGGGGGATACGCGAGACGACCGACACCGGTAAACTCATCTTT. Its protein is CACDPVGGIRETTDTGKLIF.

Details on this clone: A far larger clone is a single base away, which makes a read error likely. The gene calls are TRDV2 and TRDJ1; 9 bases fit TRDD3. The CDR3 covers 18 residues. With 0 bases clipped from V and 0 bases from J, the junction kept 10 bases outside the gene matches. Germline CDR1 and CDR2: GEAIGNYY and EKD. CDR3: CACDTLTGGPLYTDKLIF. CDR3 sequence (DNA): TGTGCCTGTGACACCCTTACTGGGGGACCTTTATACACCGATAAACTCATCTTT.

The J gene is TRDJ3, the V gene TRDV2, with TRDD3 matching 8 bases. CDR1 is GEAIGNYY and CDR2 is EKD in the germline V gene. This CDR3 contains 20 residues. The V and J ends lost 2 bases and 0 bases, in that order; junction bases with no gene match: 11. The CDR3 bases are TGTGCCTGTGACAGCCCTACTGGGGGGCCCAGCTCCTGGGACACCCGACAGATGTTTTTC. Amino acid sequence: CACDSPTGGPSSWDTRQMFF.

The J gene is TRDJ3, the V gene TRDV2; 11 bases align to TRDD3. Trimming took 0 bases from V and 0 from J; bases not matched to a gene: 6. The CDR3 length is 20 residues. Germline values: CDR1 GEAIGNYY, CDR2 EKD. In DNA form, the CDR3 reads TGTGCCTGTGACACCGTACTGGGGGATAGAAGCTCCTGGGACACCCGACAGATGTTTTTC. It is translated as CACDTVLGDRSSWDTRQMFF.

Concerning this clone: This may stem from a read error, because a much larger clone lies one nucleotide away. The sample has other DNA sequences that encode this CDR3 too. This chain joins TRDV2 and TRDJ1; 9 nucleotides agree with TRDD3. Germline V lookup: CDR1 GEAIGNYY, CDR2 EKD. V lost 3 bases, J lost 0 bases, and 13 bases stayed unmatched. The CDR3 extends over 18 amino acids. This chain's CDR3 is CACDSINWGTWNTDKLIF. As DNA, the CDR3 is TGTGCCTGTGACTCCATTAACTGGGGGACTTGGAACACCGATAAACTCATCTTT.

This clone was seen a few times. The chain combines TRDV2 with TRDJ1, with D possibly matching TRDD2 (5 bases). V lost 3 bases and J 0 bases, leaving 22 bases between the germline ends. The V gene's germline CDR1 is GEAIGNYY and CDR2 EKD. This CDR3 is built from 18 residues. Here the CDR3 DNA reads TGTGCCTGTGACCCGATTCCTCACACCACTCCTTACACCGATAAACTCATCTTT. Translated: CACDPIPHTTPYTDKLIF.

By sample share, this clone is medium-sized. It may be a read error: a sequence one base away is much more abundant. This specimen includes other DNA sequences encoding the same CDR3. The chain is built from TRDV2 and TRDJ1; D may match TRDD2 or TRDD3 (9 bases each). V lost 2 bases to trimming and J lost 6 bases, with 27 bases between them. Germline V gene lookup returns CDR1 GEAIGNYY and CDR2 EKD. The CDR3 is made up of 18 amino acids. CDR3 amino acids: CACDSLPTSGGSGHKLIF. CDR3 in DNA: TGTGCCTGTGACAGCCTTCCTACTTCTGGGGGATCCGGTCATAAACTCATCTTT.

Only a few counts were recorded for this clone. This sequence may be a read error, since a much larger clone differs from it by one base. The chain carries TRDV2 and TRDJ1, with D perhaps assigned TRDD2 or TRDD3 (9 bases each). This CDR3 comprises 18 residues. Germline assignment: CDR1 GEAIGNYY and CDR2 EKD. V was pared by 2 bases and J by 6 bases, with 27 bases between. The CDR3 sequence: CACDSLPTSGGSDHKLIF. DNA for the CDR3: TGTGCCTGTGACAGCCTTCCTACTTCTGGGGGATCAGATCATAAACTCATCTTT.

Comment on this clone: This may come from a read error, since a much larger clone is one base off. The rearrangement joins TRDV2 to TRDJ1, with TRDD3 identical over 12 bases. The length of the CDR3 is 20 residues. V was pared by 0 bases and J by 2 bases, with 15 bases of the junction left unmatched. The germline V gene encodes CDR1 GEAIGNYY and CDR2 EKD. The CDR3 nucleotides are TGTGCCTGTGACACCGTGCGTACTGGGGGATACACAGTTTCAACCGATAAACTCATCTTT. Translated: CACDTVRTGGYTVSTDKLIF.

This clone has only a few counts. Other DNA sequences in the same sample also yield this CDR3. The chain is built from TRDV2 and TRDJ1, with 11 bases that match TRDD3. With 0 bases clipped from V and 0 bases from J, the junction kept 5 bases outside the gene matches. CDR1 and CDR2 from the germline V gene are GEAIGNYY and EKD. The CDR3 extends over 17 amino acids. The CDR3 reads CACDTVLGDTYTDKLIF. CDR3 nucleotides: TGTGCCTGTGACACCGTCCTGGGGGATACATACACCGATAAACTCATCTTT.

The chain is built from TRDV2 and TRDJ1; no firm D call. The CDR3 covers 16 residues. V was clipped by 0 bases and J by 0 bases, with 13 bases between them. Germline-derived CDR1 and CDR2 are GEAIGNYY and EKD. CDR3: CACDTVVRADTDKLIF. The CDR3 DNA sequence: TGTGCCTGTGACACCGTAGTGAGGGCGGACACCGATAAACTCATCTTT.

J is TRDJ1 and V is TRDV2, with 12 bases fitting TRDD3. This CDR3 has 17 residues. Germline assignment: CDR1 GEAIGNYY and CDR2 EKD. With 1 base clipped from V and 0 bases from J, the junction kept 5 bases outside the gene matches. The CDR3 loop reads CACDTLGDTPNTDKLIF. Written as DNA, the CDR3 is TGTGCCTGTGACACGCTGGGGGATACGCCGAACACCGATAAACTCATCTTT.

For this clone: A clone one base away is much larger, so this may be a read error. The chain joins TRDV2 to TRDJ1; D tentatively reads TRDD2 or TRDD3 (5 bases each). This CDR3 is 17 amino acids long. Germline-derived CDR1 and CDR2 are GEAIGNYY and EKD. CDR3 residues: CARDTLGPTRRTDKLIF. CDR3 DNA sequence: TGTGCCCGTGACACTCTGGGACCTACCCGACGGACCGATAAACTCATCTTT.

By share, this clone counts as medium-sized. The sample has other DNA sequences that encode this CDR3 too. This chain uses TRDV2 with TRDJ3, with 9 bases matching TRDD3. The junction had 11 bases not matched to a gene; V was cut back by 3 bases and J by 0 bases. Germline CDR1 is GEAIGNYY and CDR2 is EKD. This CDR3 has 20 residues. CDR3 residues: CACDRILTGGPSWDTRQMFF. Written as DNA, the CDR3 is TGTGCCTGTGACCGAATCCTTACTGGGGGACCCTCCTGGGACACCCGACAGATGTTTTTC.

The chain links TRDV2 to TRDJ1; TRDD3 matches at 9 bases. Per germline, CDR1 GEAIGNYY and CDR2 EKD. V dropped 0 bases and J dropped 3; count of bases not matched to a gene: 13. The CDR3 length is 18 residues. The CDR3 reads CACDTVEAGGLDSDKLIF. As DNA, the CDR3 is TGTGCCTGTGACACCGTTGAAGCTGGGGGATTAGACTCCGATAAACTCATCTTT.